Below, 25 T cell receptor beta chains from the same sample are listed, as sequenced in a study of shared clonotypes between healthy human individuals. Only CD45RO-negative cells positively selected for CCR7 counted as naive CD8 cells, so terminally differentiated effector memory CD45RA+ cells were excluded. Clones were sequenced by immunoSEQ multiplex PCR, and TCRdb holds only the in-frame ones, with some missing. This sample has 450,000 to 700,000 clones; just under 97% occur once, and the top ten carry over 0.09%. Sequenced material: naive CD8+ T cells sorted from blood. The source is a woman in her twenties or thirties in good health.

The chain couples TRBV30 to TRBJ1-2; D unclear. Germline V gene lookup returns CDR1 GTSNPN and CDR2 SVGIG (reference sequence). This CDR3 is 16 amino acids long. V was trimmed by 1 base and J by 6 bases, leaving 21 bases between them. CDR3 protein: CAWSEVVVSPTNGYTF. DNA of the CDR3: TGTGCCTGGAGTGAGGTCGTAGTCAGCCCTACAAATGGCTACACCTTC.

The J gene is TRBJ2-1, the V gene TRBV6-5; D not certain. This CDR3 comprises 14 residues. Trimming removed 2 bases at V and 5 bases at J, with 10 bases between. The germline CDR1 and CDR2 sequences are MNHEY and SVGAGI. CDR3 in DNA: TGTGCCAGCAGTTACCTCACTGATCACAATGAGCAGTTCTTC. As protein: CASSYLTDHNEQFF.

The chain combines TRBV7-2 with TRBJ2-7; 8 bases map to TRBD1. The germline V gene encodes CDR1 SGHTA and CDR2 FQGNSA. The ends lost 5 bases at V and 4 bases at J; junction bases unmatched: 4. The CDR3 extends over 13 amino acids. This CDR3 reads CASSMGQEYEQYF. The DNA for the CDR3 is TGTGCCAGCAGCATGGGACAGGAGTACGAGCAGTACTTC.

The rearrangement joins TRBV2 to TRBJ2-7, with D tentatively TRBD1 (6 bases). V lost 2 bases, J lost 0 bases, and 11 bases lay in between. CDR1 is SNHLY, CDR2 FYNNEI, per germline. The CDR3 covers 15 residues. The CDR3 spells CASSEFRQDSYEQYF. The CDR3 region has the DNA TGTGCCAGCAGTGAATTCAGACAGGACTCCTACGAGCAGTACTTC. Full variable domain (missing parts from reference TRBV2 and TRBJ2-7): EPEVTQTPSHQVTQMGQEVILRCVPISNHLYFYWYRQILGQKVEFLVSFYNNEISEKSEIFDDQFSVERPDGSNFTLKIRSTKLEDSAMYFCASSEFRQDSYEQYFGPGTRLTVT.

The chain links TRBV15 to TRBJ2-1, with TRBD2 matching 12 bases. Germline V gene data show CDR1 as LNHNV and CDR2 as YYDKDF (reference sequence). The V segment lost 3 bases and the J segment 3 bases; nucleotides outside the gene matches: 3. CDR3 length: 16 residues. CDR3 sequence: CATSSRTSGDYNEQFF. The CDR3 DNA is TGTGCCACCAGCAGCCGGACTAGCGGGGACTACAATGAGCAGTTCTTC.

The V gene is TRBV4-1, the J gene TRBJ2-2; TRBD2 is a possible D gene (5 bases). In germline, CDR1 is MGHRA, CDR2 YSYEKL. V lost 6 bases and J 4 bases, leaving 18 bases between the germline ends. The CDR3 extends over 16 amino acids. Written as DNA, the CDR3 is TGCGCCAGCAGGGAGGAGTCCAGCTTAAGCACCGGGGAGCTGTTTTTT. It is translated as CASREESSLSTGELFF.

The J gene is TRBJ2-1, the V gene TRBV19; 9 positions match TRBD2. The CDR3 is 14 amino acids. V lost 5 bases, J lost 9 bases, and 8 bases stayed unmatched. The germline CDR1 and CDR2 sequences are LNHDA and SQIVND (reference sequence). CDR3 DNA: TGTGCCAGTAGTTCCCTAGCGGGGCTTGGTGAGCAGTTCTTC. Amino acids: CASSSLAGLGEQFF.

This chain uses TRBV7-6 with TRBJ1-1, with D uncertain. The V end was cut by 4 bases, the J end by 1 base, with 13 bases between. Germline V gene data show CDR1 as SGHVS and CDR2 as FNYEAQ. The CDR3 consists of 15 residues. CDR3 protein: CASSYRFSENTEAFF. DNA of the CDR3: TGTGCCAGCAGCTACCGATTTTCAGAGAACACTGAAGCTTTCTTT.

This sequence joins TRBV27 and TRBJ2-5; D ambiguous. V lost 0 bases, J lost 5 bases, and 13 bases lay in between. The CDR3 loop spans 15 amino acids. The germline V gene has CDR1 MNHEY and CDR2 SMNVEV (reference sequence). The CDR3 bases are TGTGCCAGCAGTTTATCGCAATGGGCTTCTGAGACCCAGTACTTC. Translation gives CASSLSQWASETQYF.

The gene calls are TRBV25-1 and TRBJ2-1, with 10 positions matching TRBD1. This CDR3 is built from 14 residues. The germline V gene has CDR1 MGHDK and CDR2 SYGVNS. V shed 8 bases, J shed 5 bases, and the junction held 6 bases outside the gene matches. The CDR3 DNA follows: TGTGCCAGCCTTACCGGGACAGGGGACAATGAGCAGTTCTTC. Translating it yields CASLTGTGDNEQFF. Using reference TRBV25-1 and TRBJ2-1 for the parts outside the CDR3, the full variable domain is EADIYQTPRYLVIGTGKKITLECSQTMGHDKMYWYQQDPGMELHLIHYSYGVNSTEKGDLSSESTVSRIRTEHFPLTLESARPSHTSQYLCASLTGTGDNEQFFGPGTRLTVL.

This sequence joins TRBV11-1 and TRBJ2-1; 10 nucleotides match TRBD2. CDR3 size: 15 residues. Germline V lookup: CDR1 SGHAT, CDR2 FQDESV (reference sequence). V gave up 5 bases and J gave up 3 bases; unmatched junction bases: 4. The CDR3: CASSTGLADYNEQFF. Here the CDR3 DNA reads TGTGCCAGCAGCACCGGACTAGCGGACTACAATGAGCAGTTCTTC.

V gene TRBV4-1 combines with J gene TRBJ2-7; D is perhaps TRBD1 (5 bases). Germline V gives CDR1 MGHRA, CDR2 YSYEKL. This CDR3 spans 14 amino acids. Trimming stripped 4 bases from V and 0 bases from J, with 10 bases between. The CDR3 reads CASSPTVGSYEQYF. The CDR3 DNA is TGCGCCAGCAGCCCGACAGTTGGCTCCTACGAGCAGTACTTC.

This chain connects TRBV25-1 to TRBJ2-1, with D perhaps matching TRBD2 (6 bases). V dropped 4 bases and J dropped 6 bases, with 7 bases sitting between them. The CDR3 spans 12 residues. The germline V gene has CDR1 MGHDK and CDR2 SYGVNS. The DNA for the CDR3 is TGTGCCAGCAGTGGGGACTCCAATGAGCAGTTCTTC. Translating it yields CASSGDSNEQFF. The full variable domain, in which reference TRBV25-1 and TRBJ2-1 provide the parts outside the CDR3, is EADIYQTPRYLVIGTGKKITLECSQTMGHDKMYWYQQDPGMELHLIHYSYGVNSTEKGDLSSESTVSRIRTEHFPLTLESARPSHTSQYLCASSGDSNEQFFGPGTRLTVL.

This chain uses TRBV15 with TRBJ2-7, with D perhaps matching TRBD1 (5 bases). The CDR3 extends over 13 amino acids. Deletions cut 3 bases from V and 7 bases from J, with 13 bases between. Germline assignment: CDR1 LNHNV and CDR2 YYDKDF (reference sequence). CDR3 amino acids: CATSSPQGLEQYF. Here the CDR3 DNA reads TGTGCCACCAGCAGTCCCCAGGGTCTAGAGCAGTACTTC.

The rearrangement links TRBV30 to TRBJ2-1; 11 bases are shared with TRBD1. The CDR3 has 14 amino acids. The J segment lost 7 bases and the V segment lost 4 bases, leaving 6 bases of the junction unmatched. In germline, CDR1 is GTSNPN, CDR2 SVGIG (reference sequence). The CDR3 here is CAWIQWDRGNEQFF. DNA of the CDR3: TGTGCCTGGATTCAATGGGACAGGGGGAATGAGCAGTTCTTC.

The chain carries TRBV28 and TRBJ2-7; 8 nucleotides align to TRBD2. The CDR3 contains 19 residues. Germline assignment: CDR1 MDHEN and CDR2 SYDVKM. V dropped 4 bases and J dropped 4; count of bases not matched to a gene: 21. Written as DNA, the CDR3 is TGTGCCAGCAGTTCCGTTTTTACTAGCGGCTCTCTTCTAACGTACGAGCAGTACTTC. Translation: CASSSVFTSGSLLTYEQYF.

The CDR3 region has the DNA TGTGCCAGCAGCCCCGGGACGGGTCAGCCCCAGCATTTT. Its protein is CASSPGTGQPQHF. The rearrangement links TRBV9 to TRBJ1-5; D might be TRBD1 (5 bases). Trimming removed 4 bases at V and 6 bases at J, with 11 bases between. The CDR3 loop spans 13 amino acids. Germline V gene sequence: CDR1 SGDLS, CDR2 YYNGEE.

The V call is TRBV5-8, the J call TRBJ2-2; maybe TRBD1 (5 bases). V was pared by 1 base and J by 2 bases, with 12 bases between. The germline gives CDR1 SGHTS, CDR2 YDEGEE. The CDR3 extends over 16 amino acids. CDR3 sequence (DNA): TGTGCCAGCAGCTTGCTGAGAGGACAAAACACCGGGGAGCTGTTTTTT. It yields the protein CASSLLRGQNTGELFF.

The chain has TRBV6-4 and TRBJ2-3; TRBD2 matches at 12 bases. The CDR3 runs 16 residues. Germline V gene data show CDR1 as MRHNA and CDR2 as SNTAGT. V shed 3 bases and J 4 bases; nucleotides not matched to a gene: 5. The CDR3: CASSESGTSGPDTQYF. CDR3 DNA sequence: TGTGCCAGCAGTGAGTCCGGGACTAGCGGGCCAGATACGCAGTATTTT.

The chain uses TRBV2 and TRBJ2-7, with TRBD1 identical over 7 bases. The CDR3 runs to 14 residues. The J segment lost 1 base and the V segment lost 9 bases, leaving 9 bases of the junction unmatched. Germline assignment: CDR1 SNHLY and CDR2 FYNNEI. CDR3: CAREGAQGSYEQYF. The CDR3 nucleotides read TGTGCCAGAGAGGGGGCGCAGGGGTCCTACGAGCAGTACTTC.

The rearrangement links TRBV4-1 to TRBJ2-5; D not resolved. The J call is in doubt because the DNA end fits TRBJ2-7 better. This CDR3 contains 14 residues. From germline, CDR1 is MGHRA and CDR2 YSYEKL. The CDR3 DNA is TGCGCCAGCAGCCAAGTCGGCACTTCCAACGAGCAGTACTTC. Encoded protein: CASSQVGTSNEQYF.

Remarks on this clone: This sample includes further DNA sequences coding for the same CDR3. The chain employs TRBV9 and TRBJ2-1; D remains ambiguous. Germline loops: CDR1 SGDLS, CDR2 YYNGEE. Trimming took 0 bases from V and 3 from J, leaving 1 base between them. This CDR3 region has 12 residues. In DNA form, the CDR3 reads TGTGCCAGCAGCGTAGGCTACAATGAGCAGTTCTTC. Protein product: CASSVGYNEQFF.

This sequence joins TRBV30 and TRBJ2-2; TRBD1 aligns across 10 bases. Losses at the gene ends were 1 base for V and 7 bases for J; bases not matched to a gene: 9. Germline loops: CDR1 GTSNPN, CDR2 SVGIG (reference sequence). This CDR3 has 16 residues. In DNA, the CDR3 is TGTGCCTGGAGTGGTACTGACAGGGGGCGATTCGGGGAGCTGTTTTTT. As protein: CAWSGTDRGRFGELFF.

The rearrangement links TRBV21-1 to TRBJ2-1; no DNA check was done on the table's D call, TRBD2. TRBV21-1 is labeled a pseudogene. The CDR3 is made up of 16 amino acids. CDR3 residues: CASRPLAGTYYNEQFF. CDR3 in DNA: TGTGCCAGCAGGCCTTTAGCGGGAACCTACTACAATGAGCAGTTCTTC.

The CDR3 nucleotides read TGTGCCAGCAGCTTATCATTGAGCAATGAGCAGTTCTTC. This gives the protein CASSLSLSNEQFF. The gene calls are TRBV7-3 and TRBJ2-1, with D unresolved. Germline V CDR1 and CDR2: SGHTA, FQGTGA. Trimming stripped 2 bases from V and 6 bases from J, with 8 bases between. This CDR3 comprises 13 residues. The whole variable domain, filled in from reference TRBV7-3 and TRBJ2-1, reads GAGVSQTPSNKVTEKGKYVELRCDPISGHTALYWYRQSLGQGPEFLIYFQGTGAADDSGLPNDRFFAVRPEGSVSTLKIQRTERGDSAVYLCASSLSLSNEQFFGPGTRLTVL.